Following are 25 T cell receptor beta chains from one sample sequenced in a study of molecular identifiers for immune sequencing clone quantification. TCRdb ran MiXCR on the PCR reads and lists one entry per CDR3 protein. Of around 480,000 distinct CDR3 sequences in the sample, about 25% were seen once. Sequencing was done on a sample of naive CD8+ T cells from blood, with Jurkat cell RNA spiked in. Subset reported: FACS-sorted CD8+CD4-CCR7+CD45RA+ naive T cells. All receptors come from a human donor in good health. Some libraries in this study had Jurkat cell RNA spiked in.

Many counts were recorded for this clonotype. The gene calls are TRBV19 and TRBJ1-5; the D is unclear. The CDR3 runs to 15 residues. Trimming took 3 bases from V and 6 from J, leaving 15 bases between them. Germline CDR1 and CDR2: LNHDA and SQIVND (reference sequence). In DNA, the CDR3 is TGTGCCAGTAGTATTGGTTTGGGCATTACTCAGCCCCAGCATTTT. It codes for CASSIGLGITQPQHF.

This chain joins TRBV19 and TRBJ2-3, with 9 bases matching TRBD2. V gave up 8 bases and J gave up 6 bases; unmatched junction bases: 12. The CDR3 extends over 15 amino acids. Germline lookup yields CDR1 LNHDA and CDR2 SQIVND (reference sequence). CDR3 DNA sequence: TGTGCCAGTCGTGTTAGCGGGGGCTCGGGTGATACGCAGTATTTT. Protein sequence: CASRVSGGSGDTQYF.

Of note for this clonotype: Possible read error: a much larger clone is one base away. This sequence joins TRBV28 and TRBJ1-5; no firm D call. Trimming stripped 4 bases from V and 1 base from J, with 8 bases between. CDR1 is MDHEN and CDR2 is SYDVKM in the germline V gene. CDR3 size: 14 residues. Here the CDR3 DNA reads TGTGCCAGCAGTTGGGTACTCAGCAATCAGCCCCAGCATTTT. Protein product: CASSWVLSNQPQHF.

With respect to this clonotype: Since a much larger clone is just one base distant, this may be a read error. The conserved closing phenylalanine or tryptophan is absent in this CDR3, likely reflecting a read error. The chain joins TRBV7-9 to TRBJ2-2; D remains unclear. CDR1 and CDR2 from the germline V gene are SEHNR and FQNEAQ (reference sequence). Deletions cut 2 bases from V and 3 bases from J, with 10 bases between. The CDR3 covers 15 residues. CDR3 DNA sequence: TGTGCCAGCAGCTTAACTGGAGTTGACACCGGGGAGCTGTTTCTT. Its translation is CASSLTGVDTGELFL.

About this clonotype itself: At one end the junction does not follow the germline gene, possibly because of a read error. This chain connects TRBV7-6 to TRBJ2-7; D might be TRBD1 or TRBD2, each matching 6 bases. CDR3 length equals 16 residues. Germline V lookup: CDR1 SGHVS, CDR2 FNYEAQ. The CDR3 here is CASSLEGGRSSYEQCF. In nucleotides, the CDR3 is TGTGCCAGCAGCTTAGAGGGGGGACGGTCTTCCTACGAGCAGTGCTTC.

The table lists this clonotype with a few counts. The chain is built from TRBV7-9 and TRBJ2-2, with 9 bases identical to TRBD1. CDR3 size: 16 residues. V shed 5 bases, J shed 7 bases, and the junction held 11 bases outside the gene matches. Germline CDR1 reads SEHNR; CDR2 reads FQNEAQ (reference sequence). CDR3 amino acids: CASSGPGQGLFGELFF. The CDR3 nucleotides are TGTGCCAGCAGCGGACCGGGACAGGGTTTGTTCGGGGAGCTGTTTTTT.

This chain joins TRBV7-9 and TRBJ2-7; no reliable D call. Germline V gene lookup returns CDR1 SEHNR and CDR2 FQNEAQ (reference sequence). The length of the CDR3 is 17 residues. Trimming cost V 4 bases and J 0 bases, with 19 bases left between them. The CDR3 bases are TGTGCCAGCAGCTCCTCATCCGGTTCCACAAGCTCCTACGAGCAGTACTTC. Translation: CASSSSSGSTSSYEQYF. Combining the CDR3 with reference TRBV7-9 and TRBJ2-7 gives the whole variable domain DTGVSQNPRHKITKRGQNVTFRCDPISEHNRLYWYRQTLGQGPEFLTYFQNEAQLEKSRLLSDRFSAERPKGSFSTLEIQRTEQGDSAMYLCASSSSSGSTSSYEQYFGPGTRLTVT.

Ten or more counts support this clonotype. The chain employs TRBV5-6 and TRBJ1-2, with a weak D call TRBD1 (6 bases). The ends were cut back, 5 bases at V and 1 base at J, with 9 bases in the middle. The CDR3 has 13 residues. CDR1 is SGHDT, CDR2 YYEEEE, per germline. DNA for the CDR3: TGTGCCAGCAGAGGACAGCTTAACTATGGCTACACCTTC. It translates to CASRGQLNYGYTF.

A note on this clonotype: A much bigger clone sits one base away, suggesting this may be a read error. This CDR3 fails to terminate in the conserved phenylalanine or tryptophan, so it likely reflects a read error. The chain combines TRBV11-2 with TRBJ2-3; no clear D. The CDR3 runs to 13 residues. Trimming took 2 bases from V and 1 from J, leaving 4 bases between them. The germline CDR1 and CDR2 sequences are SGHAT and FQNNGV. The CDR3 loop is CASSLIRTDTQYV. The CDR3 DNA is TGTGCCAGCAGCTTAATCCGCACAGATACGCAGTATGTT.

The chain recombines TRBV3-1 with TRBJ2-3; 8 nucleotides match TRBD2. CDR1 is LGHDT, CDR2 YNNKEL, per germline (reference sequence). The V and J ends lost 1 base and 2 bases, in that order; junction bases with no gene match: 8. CDR3 length equals 17 residues. DNA of the CDR3: TGTGCCAGCAGCCAAGTTTCGACTAGCGCTGACACAGATACGCAGTATTTT. Its translation: CASSQVSTSADTDTQYF.

This chain links TRBV9 with TRBJ1-5; 11 bases are a match to TRBD1. This CDR3 is 17 amino acids long. Germline assignment: CDR1 SGDLS and CDR2 YYNGEE. The V gene end was trimmed by 4 bases and the J gene end by 6 bases; junction bases not matched to a gene: 12. This CDR3 is CASSPLDSDRGRQPQHF. CDR3 DNA sequence: TGTGCCAGCAGCCCCCTAGACTCGGACAGGGGGCGTCAGCCCCAGCATTTT.

With respect to this clonotype: Just one base apart from a much larger clone, this may be a read error. The chain uses TRBV7-2 and TRBJ1-1; D uncertain. The CDR3 runs 13 residues. Germline V gene lookup returns CDR1 SGHTA and CDR2 FQGNSA. Between the trimmed V and J ends, which lost 5 bases and 6 bases, there was a span of 13 bases. The CDR3 nucleotides are TGTGCCAGCAGCGTAGGTAGACGGGCTGAAGCTTTCTTT. Translated: CASSVGRRAEAFF.

The sample holds many counts of this clonotype. V and J are TRBV28 and TRBJ2-3; D gene uncertain. V lost 6 bases, J lost 0 bases, and 13 bases lay in between. Germline V gene lookup returns CDR1 MDHEN and CDR2 SYDVKM. This CDR3 is 15 amino acids long. The CDR3 DNA follows: TGTGCCAGCAGCTTGGTGGGGATTAGCACAGATACGCAGTATTTT. Translated, it gives CASSLVGISTDTQYF.

This clonotype was found a few times. This chain links TRBV30 with TRBJ1-1; D is ambiguous. Germline V gene lookup returns CDR1 GTSNPN and CDR2 SVGIG (reference sequence). The CDR3 loop spans 14 amino acids. Trimming took off 0 bases at V and 4 bases at J, with 12 bases between the two ends. CDR3 nucleotides: TGTGCCTGGAGTGTGGCCTTTTTGGGCACTGAAGCTTTCTTT. The encoded protein is CAWSVAFLGTEAFF.

This clonotype was seen repeatedly, ten times or more. V gene TRBV5-6 combines with J gene TRBJ2-7; D is possibly TRBD1 (5 bases). The CDR3 consists of 14 residues. The V gene lost 3 bases and the J gene lost 3 bases, with 13 bases spanning the gap. The V gene's germline CDR1 is SGHDT and CDR2 YYEEEE. CDR3 amino acids: CASSYGTGNYEQYF. The CDR3, as DNA: TGTGCCAGCAGCTATGGAACAGGTAACTACGAGCAGTACTTC.

This clonotype has a count of ten or more. This chain links TRBV12-3 or TRBV12-4 with TRBJ2-7; a possible D gene is TRBD1 (5 bases). V lost 6 bases and J 4 bases, leaving 13 bases between the germline ends. The CDR3 contains 13 residues. In DNA, the CDR3 is TGTGCCAGCAGCCACACCGACAGTTACGAGCAGTACTTC. Protein sequence: CASSHTDSYEQYF.

This clonotype was counted ten times or more. The V gene is TRBV11-2, the J gene TRBJ2-1; D uncertain. The CDR3 is 13 amino acids. Between the trimmed V and J ends, which lost 0 bases and 9 bases, there was a span of 9 bases. From germline, CDR1 is SGHAT and CDR2 FQNNGV. The chain's CDR3 is CASSLDALPEQFF. The CDR3 nucleotides are TGTGCCAGCAGCTTAGATGCGCTTCCTGAGCAGTTCTTC. Drawing the rest from reference TRBV11-2 and TRBJ2-1, the complete variable domain is EAGVAQSPRYKIIEKRQSVAFWCNPISGHATLYWYQQILGQGPKLLIQFQNNGVVDDSQLPKDRFSAERLKGVDSTLKIQPAKLEDSAVYLCASSLDALPEQFFGPGTRLTVL.

The chain is built from TRBV6-2 or TRBV6-3 and TRBJ2-5; 8 bases map to TRBD2. J lost 2 bases, V lost 6 bases, and 8 bases had no gene match. The CDR3 sequence is 15 residues long. Per the germline V gene, CDR1 is MNHEY and CDR2 is SVGEGT. The CDR3 nucleotides are TGTGCCAGCAGGCTACGTGCGGGGGGTCAAGAGACCCAGTACTTC. Amino acids: CASRLRAGGQETQYF.

A few counts support this clonotype. The J gene is TRBJ1-4, the V gene TRBV28; 8 nucleotides align to TRBD1. The CDR3 has 15 residues. Trimming took 4 bases from V and 7 from J; bases not matched to a gene: 8. CDR1 MDHEN and CDR2 SYDVKM come from the germline V gene. The CDR3 region has the DNA TGTGCCAGCAGTTCTACCGGGACAGGCGGTGAAAAACTGTTTTTT. Protein: CASSSTGTGGEKLFF.

This clonotype came up many times. This chain links TRBV28 with TRBJ2-7, with TRBD1 matching over 7 bases. The V gene's germline CDR1 is MDHEN and CDR2 SYDVKM. The CDR3 has 14 residues. J gave up 2 bases and V 6 bases, and 7 bases lay outside the gene matches. CDR3 DNA sequence: TGTGCCAGCAGAGGGACAGCGACCGCCTACGAGCAGTACTTC. Protein sequence: CASRGTATAYEQYF.

This clonotype was counted ten times or more. This rearrangement joins TRBV7-9 to TRBJ2-5; D is uncertain. With 1 base removed from V and 5 bases from J, the gap between germline ends came to 5 bases. The CDR3 covers 12 residues. Germline CDR1 is SEHNR and CDR2 is FQNEAQ (reference sequence). The CDR3 DNA reads TGTGCCAGCAGCTTAGTCACTGAGACCCAGTACTTC. Translated, it gives CASSLVTETQYF.

This clonotype was seen ten or more times. This CDR3 is CASSLDRANGYTF. The CDR3 coding sequence is TGTGCCAGCAGTTTAGACAGGGCGAATGGCTACACCTTC. The chain combines TRBV12-3 or TRBV12-4 with TRBJ1-2; tentative D call: TRBD1 (6 bases). V was pared by 1 base and J by 6 bases, with 9 bases between. This CDR3 is built from 13 residues.

This clonotype was counted only a few times. The gene calls are TRBV30 and TRBJ1-1; 8 positions match TRBD1. CDR3 length: 14 amino acids. Unmatched junction bases numbered 6, after V lost 2 bases and J lost 4 bases. Germline CDR1 reads GTSNPN; CDR2 reads SVGIG (reference sequence). The CDR3: CAWSTRGLGTEAFF. CDR3 DNA sequence: TGTGCCTGGAGTACCAGGGGGCTTGGCACTGAAGCTTTCTTT.

CDR3: CASTLPGQGYSPLHF. The CDR3 bases are TGTGCCAGTACTCTACCGGGACAGGGGTATTCACCCCTCCACTTT. This chain joins TRBV19 and TRBJ1-6; 10 bases line up with TRBD1. This CDR3 contains 15 residues. Losses at the gene ends were 7 bases for V and 8 bases for J; bases not matched to a gene: 8. Germline-derived CDR1 and CDR2 are LNHDA and SQIVND (reference sequence).

About this clonotype itself: The junction shows a germline mismatch at one end, possibly a read error. The chain recombines TRBV7-6 with TRBJ1-1; D possibly corresponds to TRBD1 (6 bases). There are 14 residues in the CDR3. Germline CDR1 SGHVS, CDR2 FNYEAQ. DNA for the CDR3: TGTGCCAGCGGCTTAGGGGGACAGAACACTGAAGCTTTCTTT. It translates to CASGLGGQNTEAFF.